Each of the 15 T cell receptor beta chains below was sequenced from the same sample in a study of blood T cell repertoires in COVID-19. This table comes from immunoSEQ multiplex PCR, and its TCRdb copy is limited to in-frame clones, with some not included. The data hold some 130,000 clones, with around 88% observed a single time. Sequencing was carried out using peripheral blood. The receptor set was obtained from a man aged 50-59 years with acute or convalescent COVID-19.

The chain uses TRBV13 and TRBJ2-2; no firm D call. Between the trimmed V and J ends, which lost 5 bases and 5 bases, there was a span of 12 bases. The CDR3 is made up of 14 amino acids. The germline CDR1 and CDR2 sequences are PRHDT and FYEKMQ (reference sequence). The CDR3 here is CASSLAPLTGELFF. As DNA, the CDR3 is TGTGCCAGCAGCCTGGCTCCCTTGACCGGGGAGCTGTTTTTT.

The chain uses TRBV6-1 and TRBJ2-3, with D tentatively TRBD2 (5 bases). The germline CDR1 and CDR2 sequences are MNHNS and SASEGT. Deletions cut 2 bases from V and 10 bases from J, with 13 bases between. CDR3 length: 13 residues. The CDR3 sequence is CASSENVEGPQYF. The CDR3 nucleotides are TGTGCCAGCAGTGAAAACGTAGAGGGCCCGCAGTATTTT.

The genes are TRBV5-1 and TRBJ1-2, with D maybe TRBD1 (6 bases). CDR3 length: 15 residues. Deletions cut 3 bases from V and 8 bases from J, with 20 bases between. CDR1 SGHRS and CDR2 YFSETQ come from the germline V gene. CDR3 DNA sequence: TGCGCCAGCAGCTCCCGACAAACAGGGTCCCGGGGCTACACCTTC. The encoded protein is CASSSRQTGSRGYTF.

This clone was seen many times. V is TRBV6-4 and J is TRBJ2-2, with TRBD2 matching over 7 bases. Germline V CDR1 and CDR2: MRHNA, SNTAGT. The V gene end was trimmed by 0 bases and the J gene end by 6 bases; junction bases not matched to a gene: 4. The length of the CDR3 is 15 residues. The CDR3 reads CASSDSRTSSGELFF. CDR3 bases: TGTGCCAGCAGTGACTCGAGGACTAGTTCCGGGGAGCTGTTTTTT.

On this clone: Other DNA sequences in the same sample also yield this CDR3. The chain carries TRBV2 and TRBJ1-5, with unresolved D. The CDR3 is 13 amino acids. Trimming pared 6 bases from V and 2 bases from J, leaving 8 bases between. The germline gives CDR1 SNHLY, CDR2 FYNNEI. The CDR3 loop is CASSSEGNQPQHF. CDR3 DNA sequence: TGTGCCAGCAGCTCGGAGGGCAATCAGCCCCAGCATTTT.

The chain carries TRBV27 and TRBJ1-3; possibly TRBD1 for D (6 bases). The germline V gene has CDR1 MNHEY and CDR2 SMNVEV (reference sequence). The ends were cut back, 4 bases at V and 0 bases at J, with 16 bases in the middle. This CDR3 contains 17 residues. DNA for the CDR3: TGTGCCAGCAGTTCGGGCGGGGGGCAGAGCTCTGGAAACACCATATATTTT. It encodes CASSSGGGQSSGNTIYF.

V is TRBV6-5 and J is TRBJ1-5; 10 bases line up with TRBD1. This CDR3 is 16 amino acids long. Trimming at V came to 4 bases and at J to 5 bases, leaving 8 bases not matched to a gene. Germline V gene lookup returns CDR1 MNHEY and CDR2 SVGAGI. The CDR3 DNA reads as TGTGCCAGCAGTTTAAAACCGGGACAGGGGTATCAGCCCCAGCATTTT. Its protein is CASSLKPGQGYQPQHF.

The chain couples TRBV10-1 to TRBJ2-1, with a tentative D call TRBD2 (7 bases). The CDR3 totals 16 residues. CDR1 WNHNN and CDR2 SYGVQD come from the germline V gene (reference sequence). The germline V and J ends were trimmed by 0 bases and 7 bases, with 16 bases remaining between them. Here the CDR3 DNA reads TGCGCCAGCAGTGAGTCAGGTGGGGGGGGCCTTAATGAGCAGTTCTTC. This gives the protein CASSESGGGGLNEQFF.

The chain joins TRBV19 to TRBJ1-1; D is uncertain. Germline V gene data show CDR1 as LNHDA and CDR2 as SQIVND (reference sequence). Trimming pared 8 bases from V and 5 bases from J, leaving 21 bases between. The length of the CDR3 is 15 residues. DNA for the CDR3: TGTGCCAGTCACGGCGGGAAGGGTTTGGGGACTGAAGCTTTCTTT. It encodes CASHGGKGLGTEAFF.

This rearrangement joins TRBV2 to TRBJ1-2; 8 positions match TRBD1. This CDR3 contains 13 residues. J gave up 7 bases and V 6 bases, and 7 bases lay outside the gene matches. Germline CDR1 reads SNHLY; CDR2 reads FYNNEI. This chain's CDR3 is CASRGTGSSGYTF. The CDR3 DNA reads TGTGCCAGCAGGGGGACAGGTTCAAGTGGCTACACCTTC.

The table lists this clone with a count of one. V is TRBV29-1 and J is TRBJ2-5; D is unclear. The CDR3 has 12 amino acids. Germline CDR1 and CDR2: SQVTM and ANQGSEA. Trimming stripped 8 bases from V and 4 bases from J, with 14 bases between. The CDR3 protein is CSISDTTETQYF. For the CDR3, the DNA is TGCAGCATCTCCGACACAACAGAGACCCAGTACTTC.

V and J are TRBV18 and TRBJ1-1; no definite D call. The CDR3 is 13 amino acids. Trimming took 2 bases from V and 10 from J, leaving 14 bases between them. CDR1 KGHSH and CDR2 LQKENI come from the germline V gene. The CDR3 sequence is CASSPIEGAGAFF. CDR3 DNA sequence: TGTGCCAGCTCACCAATAGAGGGAGCGGGAGCTTTCTTT.

This clone was counted a single time. The J gene is TRBJ1-2, the V gene TRBV2; 12 nucleotides match TRBD1. This CDR3 is 14 amino acids long. Germline V gives CDR1 SNHLY, CDR2 FYNNEI. V shed 4 bases and J 7 bases; nucleotides not matched to a gene: 4. CDR3: CASSAGQGAPGYTF. Here the CDR3 DNA reads TGTGCCAGCAGTGCGGGACAGGGGGCGCCTGGCTACACCTTC.

The chain recombines TRBV11-2 with TRBJ2-7, with D unclear. CDR3 length equals 15 residues. Germline V gives CDR1 SGHAT, CDR2 FQNNGV. Trimming left V 1 base short and J 2 bases short, with 12 bases between. Written as DNA, the CDR3 is TGTGCCAGCAGCTTAGGGGCCGCTAATACCTACGAGCAGTACTTC. It is translated as CASSLGAANTYEQYF.

The count of this clone is one. V and J are TRBV28 and TRBJ2-2; no clear D. Germline loops: CDR1 MDHEN, CDR2 SYDVKM. This CDR3 has 14 residues. V gave up 7 bases and J gave up 1 base, with 10 bases separating them. In DNA, the CDR3 is TGTGCCAGCACCTCCTTCGGGAACACCGGGGAGCTGTTTTTT. Its translation is CASTSFGNTGELFF.